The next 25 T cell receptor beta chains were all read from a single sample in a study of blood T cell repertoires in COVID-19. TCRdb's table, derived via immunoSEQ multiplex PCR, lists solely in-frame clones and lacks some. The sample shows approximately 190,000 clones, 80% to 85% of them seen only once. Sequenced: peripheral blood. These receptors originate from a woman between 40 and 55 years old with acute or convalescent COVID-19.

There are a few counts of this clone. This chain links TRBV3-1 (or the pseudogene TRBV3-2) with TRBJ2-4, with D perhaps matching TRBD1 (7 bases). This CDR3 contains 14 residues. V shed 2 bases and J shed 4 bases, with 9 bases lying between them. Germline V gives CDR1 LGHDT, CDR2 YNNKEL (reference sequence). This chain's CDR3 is CASSQSGGKNIQYF. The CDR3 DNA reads TGTGCCAGCAGCCAATCAGGGGGGAAAAACATTCAGTACTTC.

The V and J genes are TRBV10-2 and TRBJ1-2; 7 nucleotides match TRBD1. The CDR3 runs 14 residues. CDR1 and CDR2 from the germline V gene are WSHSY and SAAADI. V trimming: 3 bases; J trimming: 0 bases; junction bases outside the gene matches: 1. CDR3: CASSEGTANYGYTF. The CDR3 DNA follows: TGCGCCAGCAGTGAAGGGACAGCTAACTATGGCTACACCTTC.

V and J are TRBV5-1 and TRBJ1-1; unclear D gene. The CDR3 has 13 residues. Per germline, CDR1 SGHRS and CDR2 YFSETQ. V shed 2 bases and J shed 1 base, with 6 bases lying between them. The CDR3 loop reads CASSLTANTEAFF. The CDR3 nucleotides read TGCGCCAGCAGCTTAACAGCGAACACTGAAGCTTTCTTT.

The CDR3 region has the DNA TGTGCCAGCAGCGTTGGTGTGGGCCCCGCATCCTACGAGCAGTACTTC. Translating gives CASSVGVGPASYEQYF. The V and J genes are TRBV7-9 and TRBJ2-7; no definite D call. Germline-derived CDR1 and CDR2 are SEHNR and FQNEAQ (reference sequence). This CDR3 comprises 16 residues. The germline V and J ends were trimmed by 5 bases and 1 base, with 18 bases remaining between them. The variable domain in full, with the rest retrieved from reference TRBV7-9 and TRBJ2-7, is DTGVSQNPRHKITKRGQNVTFRCDPISEHNRLYWYRQTLGQGPEFLTYFQNEAQLEKSRLLSDRFSAERPKGSFSTLEIQRTEQGDSAMYLCASSVGVGPASYEQYFGPGTRLTVT.

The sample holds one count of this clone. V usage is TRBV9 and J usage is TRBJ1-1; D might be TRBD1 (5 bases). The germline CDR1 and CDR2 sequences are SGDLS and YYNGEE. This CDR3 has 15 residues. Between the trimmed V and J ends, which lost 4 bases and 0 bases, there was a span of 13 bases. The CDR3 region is CASSTLGGMNTEAFF. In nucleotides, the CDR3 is TGTGCCAGCAGCACCCTCGGGGGGATGAACACTGAAGCTTTCTTT.

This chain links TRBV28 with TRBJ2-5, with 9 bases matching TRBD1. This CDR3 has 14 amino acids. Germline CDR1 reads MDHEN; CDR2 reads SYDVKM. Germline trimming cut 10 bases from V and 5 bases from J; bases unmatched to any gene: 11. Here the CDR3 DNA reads TGTGCCACGGAATCGGGACAGGGTGGCGAGACCCAGTACTTC. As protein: CATESGQGGETQYF.

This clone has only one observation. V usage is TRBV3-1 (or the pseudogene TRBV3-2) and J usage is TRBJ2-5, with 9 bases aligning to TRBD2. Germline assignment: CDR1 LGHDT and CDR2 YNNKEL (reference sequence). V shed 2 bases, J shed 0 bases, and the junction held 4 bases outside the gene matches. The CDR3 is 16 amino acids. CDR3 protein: CASSQLAGGYQETQYF. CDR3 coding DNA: TGTGCCAGCAGCCAATTGGCGGGGGGGTACCAAGAGACCCAGTACTTC.

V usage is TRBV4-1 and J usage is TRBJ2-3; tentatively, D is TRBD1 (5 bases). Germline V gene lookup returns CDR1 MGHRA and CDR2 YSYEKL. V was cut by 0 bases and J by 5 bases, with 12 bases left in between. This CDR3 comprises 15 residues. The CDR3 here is CASSQEWLGVDTQYF. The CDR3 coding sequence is TGCGCCAGCAGCCAAGAATGGCTAGGGGTAGATACGCAGTATTTT.

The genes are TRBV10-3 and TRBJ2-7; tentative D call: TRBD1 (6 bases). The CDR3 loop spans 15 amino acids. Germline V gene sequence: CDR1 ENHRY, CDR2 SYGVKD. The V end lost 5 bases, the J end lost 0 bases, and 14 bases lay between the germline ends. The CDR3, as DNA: TGTGCCATCAGTTCAGGGGCCCTAAGCTCCTACGAGCAGTACTTC. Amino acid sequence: CAISSGALSSYEQYF.

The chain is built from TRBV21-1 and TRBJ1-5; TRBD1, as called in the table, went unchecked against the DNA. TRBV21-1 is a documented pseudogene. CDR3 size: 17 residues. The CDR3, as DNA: TGTGCCAGCAGCAAGAAAGCCTCCGGGACAGGAGACCAGCCCCAGCATTTT. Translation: CASSKKASGTGDQPQHF.

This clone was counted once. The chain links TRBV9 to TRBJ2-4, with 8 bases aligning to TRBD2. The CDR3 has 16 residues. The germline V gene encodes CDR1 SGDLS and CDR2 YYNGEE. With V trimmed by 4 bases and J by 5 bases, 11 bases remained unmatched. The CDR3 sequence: CASSPEAGTRQNIQYF. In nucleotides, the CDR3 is TGTGCCAGCAGCCCCGAGGCCGGGACTAGACAAAACATTCAGTACTTC.

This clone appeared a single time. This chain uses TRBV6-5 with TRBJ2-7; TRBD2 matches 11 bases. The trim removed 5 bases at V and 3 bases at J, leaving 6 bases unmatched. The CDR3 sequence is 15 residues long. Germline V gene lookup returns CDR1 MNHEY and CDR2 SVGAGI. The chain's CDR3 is CASSPGTSGLYEQYF. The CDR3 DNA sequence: TGTGCCAGCAGTCCCGGGACTAGCGGCCTCTACGAGCAGTACTTC.

CDR3 DNA: TGTGCCACCAGCCGAAACTTGGGCACAGAAAAACTGTTTTTT. Translated, it gives CATSRNLGTEKLFF. This chain joins TRBV15 and TRBJ1-4; D is ambiguous. Germline V lookup: CDR1 LNHNV, CDR2 YYDKDF (reference sequence). The CDR3 is made up of 14 amino acids. V lost 5 bases to trimming and J lost 8 bases, with 15 bases between them.

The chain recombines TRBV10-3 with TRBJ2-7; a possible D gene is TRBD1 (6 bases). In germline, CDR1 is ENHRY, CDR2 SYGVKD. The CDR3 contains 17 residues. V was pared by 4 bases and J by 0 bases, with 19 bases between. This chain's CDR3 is CAISAPLQGMGSYEQYF. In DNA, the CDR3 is TGTGCCATCAGTGCCCCTTTACAGGGAATGGGCTCCTACGAGCAGTACTTC.

CDR3 region: CASSGDRGSYEQYF. In DNA form, the CDR3 reads TGTGCCAGCTCCGGGGACAGGGGGTCCTACGAGCAGTACTTC. The genes are TRBV18 and TRBJ2-7; 11 nucleotides align to TRBD1. Looked up from germline, CDR1 is KGHSH and CDR2 is LQKENI. V gave up 6 bases and J gave up 1 base; unmatched junction bases: 2. This CDR3 has 14 amino acids. Supplemented by reference TRBV18 and TRBJ2-7, the full variable domain reads NAGVMQNPRHLVRRRGQEARLRCSPMKGHSHVYWYRQLPEEGLKFMVYLQKENIIDESGMPKERFSAEFPKEGPSILRIQQVVRGDSAAYFCASSGDRGSYEQYFGPGTRLTVT.

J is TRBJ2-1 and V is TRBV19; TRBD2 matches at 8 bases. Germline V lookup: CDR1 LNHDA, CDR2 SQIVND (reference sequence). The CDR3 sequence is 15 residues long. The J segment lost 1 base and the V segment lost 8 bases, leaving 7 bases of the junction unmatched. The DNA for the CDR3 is TGTGCCAGTCTCAGCGGGAGTGGGTCCTACAATGAGCAGTTCTTC. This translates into CASLSGSGSYNEQFF.

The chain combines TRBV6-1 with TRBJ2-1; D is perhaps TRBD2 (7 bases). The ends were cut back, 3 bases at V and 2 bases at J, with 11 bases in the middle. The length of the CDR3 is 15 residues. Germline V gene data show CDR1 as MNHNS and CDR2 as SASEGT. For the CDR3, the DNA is TGTGCCAGCAGTGATCACGGGGGGCCCTACAATGAGCAGTTCTTC. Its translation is CASSDHGGPYNEQFF.

The CDR3 reads CATSQGLDYGYTF. The DNA of the CDR3 is TGTGCCACCTCACAGGGCCTGGACTATGGCTACACCTTC. The V and J genes are TRBV15 and TRBJ1-2, with D perhaps matching TRBD1 (6 bases). Trimming removed 8 bases from V and 3 bases from J, with 13 bases in between. The CDR3 sequence is 13 residues long. The germline CDR1 and CDR2 sequences are LNHNV and YYDKDF (reference sequence).

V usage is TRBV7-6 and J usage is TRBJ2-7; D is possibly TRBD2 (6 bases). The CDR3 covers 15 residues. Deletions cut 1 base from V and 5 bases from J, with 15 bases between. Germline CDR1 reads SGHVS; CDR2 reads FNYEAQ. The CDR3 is CASSLGGVTPHEQYF. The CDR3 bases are TGTGCCAGCAGCTTAGGGGGGGTGACCCCCCACGAGCAGTACTTC.

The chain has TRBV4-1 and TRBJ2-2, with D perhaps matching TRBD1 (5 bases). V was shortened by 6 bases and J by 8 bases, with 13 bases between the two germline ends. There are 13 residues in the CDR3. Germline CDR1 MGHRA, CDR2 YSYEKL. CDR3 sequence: CASRVGAGGELFF. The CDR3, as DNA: TGCGCCAGCAGGGTAGGGGCTGGGGGGGAGCTGTTTTTT.

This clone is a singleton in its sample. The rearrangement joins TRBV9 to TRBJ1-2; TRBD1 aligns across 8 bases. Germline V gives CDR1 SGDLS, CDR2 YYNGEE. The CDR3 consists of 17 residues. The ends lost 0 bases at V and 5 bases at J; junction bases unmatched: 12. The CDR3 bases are TGTGCCAGCAGCGTAGATCAGGGGGCGCGGGTTAGGTATGGCTACACCTTC. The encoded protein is CASSVDQGARVRYGYTF.

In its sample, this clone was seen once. This CDR3 reads CASTVLGANTGELFF. CDR3 DNA sequence: TGTGCCAGTACAGTCCTCGGGGCGAACACCGGGGAGCTGTTTTTT. The chain combines TRBV19 with TRBJ2-2; D is possibly TRBD2 (5 bases). Germline V gene data show CDR1 as LNHDA and CDR2 as SQIVND (reference sequence). The CDR3 runs to 15 residues. V lost 7 bases and J 0 bases, leaving 12 bases between the germline ends.

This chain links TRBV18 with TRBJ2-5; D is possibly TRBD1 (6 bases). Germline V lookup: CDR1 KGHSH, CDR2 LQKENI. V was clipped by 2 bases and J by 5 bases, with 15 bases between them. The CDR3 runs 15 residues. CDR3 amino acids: CASSPKEQGRETQYF. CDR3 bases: TGTGCCAGCTCACCAAAGGAACAGGGCCGGGAGACCCAGTACTTC.

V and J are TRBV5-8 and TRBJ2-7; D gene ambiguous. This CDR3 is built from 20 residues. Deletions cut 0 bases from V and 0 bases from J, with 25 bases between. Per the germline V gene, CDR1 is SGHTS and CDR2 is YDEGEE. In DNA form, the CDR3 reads TGTGCCAGCAGCTTGGACGCGTCCTCGGGTTACTCGACCCGCTCCTACGAGCAGTACTTC. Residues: CASSLDASSGYSTRSYEQYF.

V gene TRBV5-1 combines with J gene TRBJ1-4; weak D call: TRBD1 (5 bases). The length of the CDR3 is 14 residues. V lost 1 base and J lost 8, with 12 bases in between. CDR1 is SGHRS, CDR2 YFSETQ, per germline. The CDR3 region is CASSLTQGGEKLFF. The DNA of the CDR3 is TGCGCCAGCAGCTTGACTCAGGGAGGGGAAAAACTGTTTTTT.